Presented here are 13 T cell receptor beta chains from one specimen sequenced in a study of cytomegalovirus exposure and HLA in healthy donors. Primers included in the PCR were 60 Vbeta and 13 Jbeta primers. Data came from immunoSEQ multiplex PCR; TCRdb stores just in-frame clones and leaves some out. Found here are approximately 140,000 clones, 79% of them singletons; the top ten hold 6.3%. What was sequenced was PBMCs. All receptors derive from a man aged 45-65 years in good health and CMV-seropositive.

This chain's CDR3 is CASSLNRRLIYGYTF. CDR3 sequence (DNA): TGTGCCAGCAGTCTTAACAGGAGACTGATCTATGGCTACACCTTC. V gene TRBV27 combines with J gene TRBJ1-2; D might be TRBD1 (5 bases). The CDR3 is 15 amino acids. The V end lost 5 bases, the J end lost 4 bases, and 17 bases lay between the germline ends. Germline CDR1 MNHEY, CDR2 SMNVEV (reference sequence).

The V call is TRBV18, the J call TRBJ2-2, with 8 bases identical to TRBD1. Germline V gene sequence: CDR1 KGHSH, CDR2 LQKENI. Trimming cost V 3 bases and J 1 base; bases outside gene matches: 1. The CDR3 covers 15 residues. Here the CDR3 DNA reads TGTGCCAGCTCACCGGGGACAGGGAACACCGGGGAGCTGTTTTTT. It is translated as CASSPGTGNTGELFF.

The J gene is TRBJ2-7, the V gene TRBV19, with TRBD2 identical over 9 bases. CDR3 length: 15 residues. Per germline, CDR1 LNHDA and CDR2 SQIVND (reference sequence). V gave up 5 bases and J gave up 1 base; unmatched junction bases: 6. CDR3 sequence: CASSSSGIPSYEQYF. The CDR3 DNA is TGTGCCAGTAGTTCTAGCGGGATTCCTTCCTACGAGCAGTACTTC.

The CDR3 protein is CASSFGGSGRTSYEQYF. CDR3 in DNA: TGTGCCAGCAGCTTCGGGGGTAGCGGGAGGACCTCCTACGAGCAGTACTTC. The gene calls are TRBV28 and TRBJ2-7, with 10 bases matching TRBD2. Per germline, CDR1 MDHEN and CDR2 SYDVKM. CDR3 length equals 17 residues. V lost 6 bases, J lost 0 bases, and 11 bases stayed unmatched.

The J gene is TRBJ1-1, the V gene TRBV29-1; 9 positions agree with TRBD1. V lost 4 bases and J lost 5; bases outside the gene matches: 5. Germline V CDR1 and CDR2: SQVTM, ANQGSEA. The CDR3 extends over 13 amino acids. Written as DNA, the CDR3 is TGCAGCGTTGGGGGACAGGGTGGAACTGAAGCTTTCTTT. Translated, it gives CSVGGQGGTEAFF.

The CDR3, as DNA: TGTGCCTGGAGTACACAGGGGGGCGTCTATGGCTACACCTTC. Encoded protein: CAWSTQGGVYGYTF. This chain joins TRBV30 and TRBJ1-2, with 8 bases identical to TRBD1. The CDR3 is made up of 14 amino acids. Germline trimming cut 2 bases from V and 4 bases from J; bases unmatched to any gene: 6. Per germline, CDR1 GTSNPN and CDR2 SVGIG (reference sequence). Full variable domain (missing parts from reference TRBV30 and TRBJ1-2): SQTIHQWPATLVQPVGSPLSLECTVEGTSNPNLYWYRQAAGRGLQLLFYSVGIGQISSEVPQNLSASRPQDRQFILSSKKLLLSDSGFYLCAWSTQGGVYGYTFGSGTRLTVV.

This clone was observed a single time. The CDR3 loop reads CAISDSSYNSPLHF. As DNA, the CDR3 is TGTGCCATCAGTGACAGCTCCTATAATTCACCCCTCCACTTT. The V and J genes are TRBV10-3 and TRBJ1-6; the D is unclear. V was cut by 3 bases and J by 0 bases, with 3 bases left in between. CDR3 size: 14 residues. Germline-derived CDR1 and CDR2 are ENHRY and SYGVKD.

V is TRBV4-2 and J is TRBJ2-1; no clear D gene. The CDR3 consists of 13 residues. Germline-derived CDR1 and CDR2 are LGHNA and YNFKEQ. V gave up 4 bases and J gave up 4 bases, with 8 bases separating them. CDR3 region: CASSLTRYNEQFF. In nucleotides, the CDR3 is TGTGCCAGCAGCCTCACCAGGTACAATGAGCAGTTCTTC.

The chain combines TRBV10-2 with TRBJ2-4; D might be TRBD2 (5 bases). In germline, CDR1 is WSHSY, CDR2 SAAADI. This CDR3 comprises 13 residues. Deletions cut 10 bases from V and 0 bases from J, with 10 bases between. The CDR3 DNA follows: TGCGCCATCGAGGACTTAGCCAAAAACATTCAGTACTTC. Protein product: CAIEDLAKNIQYF.

The chain carries TRBV11-3 and TRBJ2-5; possible D gene TRBD2, 5 bases. Germline V gene sequence: CDR1 SGHNT, CDR2 YENEEA. V lost 1 base and J lost 5, with 8 bases in between. The CDR3 is 13 residues long. CDR3 amino acids: CASSLVRGETQYF. The CDR3 coding sequence is TGTGCCAGCAGCTTAGTGAGAGGGGAGACCCAGTACTTC.

The rearrangement joins TRBV11-2 to TRBJ2-7; D possibly corresponds to TRBD1 (5 bases). The CDR3 is 14 amino acids. CDR1 is SGHAT, CDR2 FQNNGV, per germline. With 5 bases removed from V and 3 bases from J, the gap between germline ends came to 14 bases. The CDR3 nucleotides are TGTGCCAGCAGCCCCAGCCTGGGGCACTACGAGCAGTACTTC. Translation: CASSPSLGHYEQYF. Based on the CDR3 plus reference TRBV11-2 and TRBJ2-7, the full variable domain is EAGVAQSPRYKIIEKRQSVAFWCNPISGHATLYWYQQILGQGPKLLIQFQNNGVVDDSQLPKDRFSAERLKGVDSTLKIQPAKLEDSAVYLCASSPSLGHYEQYFGPGTRLTVT.

CDR3 sequence: CASSIRETQYF. The CDR3 DNA reads TGTGCCAGTAGTATTCGAGAGACCCAGTACTTC. The rearrangement joins TRBV19 to TRBJ2-5, with D hard to call. The CDR3 covers 11 residues. The germline gives CDR1 LNHDA, CDR2 SQIVND (reference sequence). V was shortened by 3 bases and J by 4 bases, with 3 bases between the two germline ends.

This clone was seen a few times. The chain recombines TRBV7-9 with TRBJ1-5; D is ambiguous. The V and J ends lost 7 bases and 4 bases respectively, with 8 bases between them. Germline values: CDR1 SEHNR, CDR2 FQNEAQ (reference sequence). CDR3 length: 12 residues. CDR3 residues: CASTSGNQPQHF. In DNA, the CDR3 is TGTGCCAGCACTAGCGGTAATCAGCCCCAGCATTTT.